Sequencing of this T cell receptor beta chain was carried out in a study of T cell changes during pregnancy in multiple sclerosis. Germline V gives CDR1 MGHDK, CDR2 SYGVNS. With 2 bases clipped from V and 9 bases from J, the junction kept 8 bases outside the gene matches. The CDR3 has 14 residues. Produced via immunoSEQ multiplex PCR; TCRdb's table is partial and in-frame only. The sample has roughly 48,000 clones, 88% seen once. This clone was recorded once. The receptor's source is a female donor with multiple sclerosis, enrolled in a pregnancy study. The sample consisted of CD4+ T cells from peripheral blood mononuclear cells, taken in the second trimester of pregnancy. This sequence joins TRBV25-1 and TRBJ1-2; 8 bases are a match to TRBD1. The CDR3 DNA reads TGTGCCAGCAGTGAAACTAGGACAGGGAAGAGCTACACCTTC. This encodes CASSETRTGKSYTF.